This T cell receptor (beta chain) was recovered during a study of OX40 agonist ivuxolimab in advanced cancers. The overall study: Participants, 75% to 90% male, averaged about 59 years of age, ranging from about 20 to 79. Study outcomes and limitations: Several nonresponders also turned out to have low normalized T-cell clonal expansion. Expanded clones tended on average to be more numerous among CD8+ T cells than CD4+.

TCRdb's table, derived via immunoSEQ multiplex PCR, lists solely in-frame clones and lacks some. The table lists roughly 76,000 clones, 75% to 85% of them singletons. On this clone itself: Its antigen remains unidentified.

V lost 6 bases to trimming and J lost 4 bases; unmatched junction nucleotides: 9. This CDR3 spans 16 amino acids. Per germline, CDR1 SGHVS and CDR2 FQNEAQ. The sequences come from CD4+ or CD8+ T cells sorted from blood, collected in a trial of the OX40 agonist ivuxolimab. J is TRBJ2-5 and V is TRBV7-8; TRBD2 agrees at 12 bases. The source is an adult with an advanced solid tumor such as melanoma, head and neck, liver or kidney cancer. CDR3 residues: CASRSSGGAMTETQYF. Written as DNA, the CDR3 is TGTGCCAGCAGGTCTAGCGGGGGGGCGATGACAGAGACCCAGTACTTC.